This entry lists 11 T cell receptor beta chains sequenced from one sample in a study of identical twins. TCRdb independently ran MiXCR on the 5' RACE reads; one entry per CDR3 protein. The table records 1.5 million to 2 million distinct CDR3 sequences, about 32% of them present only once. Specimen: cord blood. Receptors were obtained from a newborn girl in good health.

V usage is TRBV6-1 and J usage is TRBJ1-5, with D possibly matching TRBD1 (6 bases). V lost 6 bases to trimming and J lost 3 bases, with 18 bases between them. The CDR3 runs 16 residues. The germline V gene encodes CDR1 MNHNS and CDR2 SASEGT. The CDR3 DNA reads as TGTGCCAGCAGCGAGTTGGGACAAGGGATCAATCAGCCCCAGCATTTT. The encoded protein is CASSELGQGINQPQHF.

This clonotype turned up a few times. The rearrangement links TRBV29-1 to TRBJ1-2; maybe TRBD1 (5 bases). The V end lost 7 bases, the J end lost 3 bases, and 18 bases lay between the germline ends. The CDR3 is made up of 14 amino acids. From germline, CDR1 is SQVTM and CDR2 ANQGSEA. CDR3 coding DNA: TGCAGCGCCGAATCTATCAGGGCAGACTATGGCTACACCTTC. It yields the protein CSAESIRADYGYTF.

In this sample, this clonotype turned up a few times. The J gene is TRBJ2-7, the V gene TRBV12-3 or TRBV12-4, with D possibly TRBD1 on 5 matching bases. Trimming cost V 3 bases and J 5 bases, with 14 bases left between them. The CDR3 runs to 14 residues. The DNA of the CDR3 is TGTGCCAGCAGTTTTTGGCCAGGGCTCGACGAGCAGTACTTC. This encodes CASSFWPGLDEQYF.

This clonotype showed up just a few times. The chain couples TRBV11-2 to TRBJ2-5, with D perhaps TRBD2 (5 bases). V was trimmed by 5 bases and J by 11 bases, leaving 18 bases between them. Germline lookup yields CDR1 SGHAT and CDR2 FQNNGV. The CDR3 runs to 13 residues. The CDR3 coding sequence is TGTGCCAGCAGCCCCGGACTCACCCGGGAACAGTACTTC. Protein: CASSPGLTREQYF.

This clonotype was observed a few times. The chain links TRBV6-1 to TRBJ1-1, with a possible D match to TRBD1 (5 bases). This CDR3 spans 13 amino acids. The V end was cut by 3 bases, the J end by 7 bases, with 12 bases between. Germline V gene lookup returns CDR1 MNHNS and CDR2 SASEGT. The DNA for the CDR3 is TGTGCCAGCAGTGAGGGGGTCTGGGGTGAAGCTTTCTTT. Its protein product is CASSEGVWGEAFF.

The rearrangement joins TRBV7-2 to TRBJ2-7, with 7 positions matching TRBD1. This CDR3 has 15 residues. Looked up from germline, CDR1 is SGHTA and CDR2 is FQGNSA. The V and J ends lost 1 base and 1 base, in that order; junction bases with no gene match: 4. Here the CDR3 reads CASSLDWDRSYEQYF. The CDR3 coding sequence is TGTGCCAGCAGCTTAGATTGGGACAGATCCTACGAGCAGTACTTC.

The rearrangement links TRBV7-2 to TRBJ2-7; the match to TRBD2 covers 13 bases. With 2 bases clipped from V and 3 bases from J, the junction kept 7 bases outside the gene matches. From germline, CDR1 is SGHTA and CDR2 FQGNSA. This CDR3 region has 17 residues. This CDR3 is CASSLKGTSGAIYEQYF. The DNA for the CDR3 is TGTGCCAGCAGCTTAAAGGGGACTAGCGGGGCGATCTACGAGCAGTACTTC.

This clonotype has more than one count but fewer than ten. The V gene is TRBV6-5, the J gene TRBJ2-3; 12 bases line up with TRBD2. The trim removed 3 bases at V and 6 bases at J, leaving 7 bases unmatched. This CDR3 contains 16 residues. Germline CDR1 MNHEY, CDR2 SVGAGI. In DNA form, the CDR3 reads TGTGCCAGCAGTTATGGGCTAGCGGGAGGGAGGGATACGCAGTATTTT. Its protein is CASSYGLAGGRDTQYF.

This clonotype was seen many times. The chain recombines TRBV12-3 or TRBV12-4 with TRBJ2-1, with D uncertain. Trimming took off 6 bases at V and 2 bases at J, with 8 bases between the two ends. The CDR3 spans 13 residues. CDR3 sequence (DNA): TGTGCCAGCAGCGGGTTTCCCTACAATGAGCAGTTCTTC. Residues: CASSGFPYNEQFF.

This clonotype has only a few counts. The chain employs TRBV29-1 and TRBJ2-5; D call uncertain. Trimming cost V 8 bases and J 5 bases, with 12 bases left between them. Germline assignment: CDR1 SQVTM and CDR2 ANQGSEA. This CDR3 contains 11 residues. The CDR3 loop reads CSPPALETQYF. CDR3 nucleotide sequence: TGCAGCCCTCCGGCGCTGGAGACCCAGTACTTC.

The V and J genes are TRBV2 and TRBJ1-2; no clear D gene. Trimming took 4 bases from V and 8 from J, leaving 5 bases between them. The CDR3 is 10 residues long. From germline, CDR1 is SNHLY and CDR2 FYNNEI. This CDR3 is CASSVVGYTF. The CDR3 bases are TGTGCCAGCAGTGTAGTGGGCTACACCTTC. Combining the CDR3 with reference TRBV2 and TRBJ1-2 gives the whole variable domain EPEVTQTPSHQVTQMGQEVILRCVPISNHLYFYWYRQILGQKVEFLVSFYNNEISEKSEIFDDQFSVERPDGSNFTLKIRSTKLEDSAMYFCASSVVGYTFGSGTRLTVV.